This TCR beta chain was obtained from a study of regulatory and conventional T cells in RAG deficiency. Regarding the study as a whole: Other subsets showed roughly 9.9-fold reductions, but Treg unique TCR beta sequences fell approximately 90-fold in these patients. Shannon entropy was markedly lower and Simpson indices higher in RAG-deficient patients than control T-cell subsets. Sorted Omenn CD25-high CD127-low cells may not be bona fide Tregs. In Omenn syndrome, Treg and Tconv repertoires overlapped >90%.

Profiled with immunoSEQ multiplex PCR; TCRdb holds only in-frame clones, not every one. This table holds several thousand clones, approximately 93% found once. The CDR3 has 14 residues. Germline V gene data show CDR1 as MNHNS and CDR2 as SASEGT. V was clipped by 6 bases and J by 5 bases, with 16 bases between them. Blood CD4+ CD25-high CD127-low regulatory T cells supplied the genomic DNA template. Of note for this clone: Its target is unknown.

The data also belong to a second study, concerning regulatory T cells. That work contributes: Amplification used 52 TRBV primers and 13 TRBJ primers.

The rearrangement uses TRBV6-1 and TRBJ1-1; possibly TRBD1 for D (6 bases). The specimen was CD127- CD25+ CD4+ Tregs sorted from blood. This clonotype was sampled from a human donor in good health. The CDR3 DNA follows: TGTGCCAGCAGCCTTTTGTGGGACACAACTGAAGCTTTCTTT. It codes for CASSLLWDTTEAFF.